The present T cell receptor (beta chain) was sequenced within a study of early T cells in non-severe SARS-CoV-2 infection. Tagging with unique molecular identifiers was applied to individual cDNA molecules. TCRdb redid the calling of the 5' RACE reads with MiXCR, one entry per CDR3 protein. The table shows fewer than 100,000 distinct CDR3 sequences, with less than 8% occurring only once. Germline CDR1 is MGHDK and CDR2 is SYGVNS. V shed 7 bases and J 5 bases; nucleotides not matched to a gene: 4. This CDR3 contains 12 residues. The receptor comes from an adult who was a healthcare worker with PCR-confirmed SARS-CoV-2 infection or an uninfected control (not recorded which). Material for sequencing was whole blood. This chain links TRBV25-1 with TRBJ2-7, with TRBD1 identical over 8 bases. For the CDR3, the DNA is TGTGCCAGCACCAGGACAGGGAACGAGCAGTACTTC. Its protein product is CASTRTGNEQYF.